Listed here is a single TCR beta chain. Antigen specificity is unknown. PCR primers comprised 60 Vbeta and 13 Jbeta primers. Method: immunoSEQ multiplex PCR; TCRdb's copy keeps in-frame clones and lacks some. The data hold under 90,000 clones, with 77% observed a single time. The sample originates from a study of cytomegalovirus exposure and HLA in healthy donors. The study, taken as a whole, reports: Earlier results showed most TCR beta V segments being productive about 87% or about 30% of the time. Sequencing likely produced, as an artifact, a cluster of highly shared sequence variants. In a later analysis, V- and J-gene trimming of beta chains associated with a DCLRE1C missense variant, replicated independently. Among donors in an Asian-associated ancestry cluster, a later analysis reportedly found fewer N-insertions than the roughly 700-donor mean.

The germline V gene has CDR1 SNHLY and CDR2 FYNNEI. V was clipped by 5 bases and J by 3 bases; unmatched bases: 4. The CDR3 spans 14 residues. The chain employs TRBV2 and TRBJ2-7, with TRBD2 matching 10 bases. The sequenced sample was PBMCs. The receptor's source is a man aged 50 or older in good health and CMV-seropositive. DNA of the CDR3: TGTGCCAGCAGTTCCGGGACTAGCGTCTACGAGCAGTACTTC. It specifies CASSSGTSVYEQYF.